A single sample gave rise to the 13 T cell receptor beta chains below, sequenced in a study of T cells in tumors after PD-1 blockade. Measured with immunoSEQ multiplex PCR; TCRdb has only the in-frame clones, and not every one. The sample shows about 9,200 clones, around 62% of them seen only once. The sequences come from tumor tissue, collected after anti-PD-1 treatment. These receptors all stem from a human donor with basal cell carcinoma.

The chain carries TRBV30 and TRBJ2-6; D call uncertain. Germline V CDR1 and CDR2: GTSNPN, SVGIG (reference sequence). This CDR3 has 13 residues. Trimming took 3 bases from V and 4 from J, leaving 7 bases between them. The CDR3 protein is CAWSPGGANVLTF. For the CDR3, the DNA is TGTGCCTGGAGCCCTGGCGGGGCCAACGTCCTGACTTTC.

The chain has TRBV4-1 and TRBJ2-3; TRBD2 agrees at 8 bases. The CDR3 is 17 amino acids. V was pared by 0 bases and J by 3 bases, with 8 bases of the junction left unmatched. Germline values: CDR1 MGHRA, CDR2 YSYEKL. CDR3 DNA sequence: TGCGCCAGCAGCCAAGATGGAGCGGGGGCCCAGACAGATACGCAGTATTTT. Protein product: CASSQDGAGAQTDTQYF.

This clone was seen a few times. This sequence joins TRBV5-5 and TRBJ1-1, with 7 positions matching TRBD1. The V gene's germline CDR1 is SGHKS and CDR2 YYEKEE (reference sequence). The CDR3 consists of 14 residues. The trim removed 2 bases at V and 4 bases at J, leaving 5 bases unmatched. DNA for the CDR3: TGTGCCAGCAGCTTATACCAGGGGGGCACTGAAGCTTTCTTT. It specifies CASSLYQGGTEAFF.

This clone qualifies as medium-sized. The rearrangement joins TRBV3-1 (or the pseudogene TRBV3-2) to TRBJ2-1, with D unresolved. This CDR3 is 14 amino acids long. The V and J ends lost 2 bases and 8 bases respectively, with 13 bases between them. CDR1 and CDR2 from the germline V gene are LGHDT and YNNKEL (reference sequence). The DNA for the CDR3 is TGTGCCAGCAGCCAAAGAAGACGGGTAGATGAGCAGTTCTTC. Its translation is CASSQRRRVDEQFF.

This clone appeared a single time. The genes are TRBV6-5 and TRBJ1-1; D gene ambiguous. This CDR3 has 15 amino acids. Germline-derived CDR1 and CDR2 are MNHEY and SVGAGI. Trimming stripped 6 bases from V and 2 bases from J, with 16 bases between. The CDR3 DNA is TGTGCCAGCAGGACCGGATGGGGTGGAAACACTGAAGCTTTCTTT. It encodes CASRTGWGGNTEAFF.

By share, this clone counts as large. The rearrangement joins TRBV7-9 to TRBJ2-1; 11 bases are a match to TRBD2. Looked up from germline, CDR1 is SEHNR and CDR2 is FQNEAQ (reference sequence). Trimming at V came to 8 bases and at J to 5 bases, leaving 5 bases not matched to a gene. The CDR3 sequence is 14 residues long. The DNA of the CDR3 is TGTGCCAGCGGTAGCGGGGGGGCCCACAATGAGCAGTTCTTC. Its translation is CASGSGGAHNEQFF.

J is TRBJ1-1 and V is TRBV19, with TRBD1 as a possible D gene (6 bases). This CDR3 comprises 14 residues. Germline CDR1 reads LNHDA; CDR2 reads SQIVND (reference sequence). Trimming cost V 4 bases and J 4 bases, with 13 bases left between them. DNA of the CDR3: TGTGCCAGTAGTACTCCCCAGGGGATCACTGAAGCTTTCTTT. It encodes CASSTPQGITEAFF.

V is TRBV10-2 and J is TRBJ2-7, with 12 bases that match TRBD1. CDR1 is WSHSY, CDR2 SAAADI, per germline. The CDR3 has 13 residues. V trimming: 6 bases; J trimming: 6 bases; junction bases outside the gene matches: 3. The CDR3 protein is CASRGQGAPEQYF. As DNA, the CDR3 is TGCGCCAGCAGGGGACAGGGGGCTCCCGAGCAGTACTTC.

V gene TRBV27 combines with J gene TRBJ2-5, with D tentatively TRBD1 or TRBD2 (6 bases each). V lost 10 bases to trimming and J lost 5 bases, with 14 bases between them. Germline loops: CDR1 MNHEY, CDR2 SMNVEV (reference sequence). The CDR3 is 12 amino acids. The CDR3 DNA reads TGTGCCACCCTGAGAGGGGGGGAGACCCAGTACTTC. As protein: CATLRGGETQYF.

The V call is TRBV5-1, the J call TRBJ2-1; D may be TRBD1 (5 bases). CDR1 is SGHRS and CDR2 is YFSETQ in the germline V gene. Trimming removed 0 bases from V and 2 bases from J, with 18 bases in between. The CDR3 extends over 18 amino acids. The CDR3 loop reads CASSLDRLTARPYNEQFF. The CDR3 DNA reads as TGCGCCAGCAGCTTGGATAGGTTGACAGCGAGGCCCTACAATGAGCAGTTCTTC.

The V call is TRBV12-5, the J call TRBJ2-7, with 10 bases fitting TRBD1. The CDR3 is 14 amino acids. Germline assignment: CDR1 LGHNT and CDR2 FRNRAP. After removal of 6 bases from V and 4 bases from J, the junction contained 6 bases not matched to a gene. The CDR3 protein is CASGDRGRGYEQYF. The CDR3 DNA reads TGTGCTAGTGGAGACAGGGGGCGTGGGTACGAGCAGTACTTC.

This rearrangement joins TRBV19 to TRBJ1-1, with D possibly being TRBD1 (6 bases). This CDR3 contains 18 residues. Germline V gives CDR1 LNHDA, CDR2 SQIVND (reference sequence). V dropped 3 bases and J dropped 2 bases, with 22 bases sitting between them. Here the CDR3 reads CASSIRGGSGSKNTEAFF. The CDR3, as DNA: TGTGCCAGTAGTATCCGAGGGGGATCCGGGTCAAAAAACACTGAAGCTTTCTTT.

The chain carries TRBV6-1 and TRBJ1-1; no firm D call. Trimming shortened V by 1 base and J by 2 bases, and 11 bases separated the two germline ends. This CDR3 spans 15 amino acids. Germline-derived CDR1 and CDR2 are MNHNS and SASEGT. The CDR3 nucleotides read TGTGCCAGCAGTGAAGTGCGGTCGGGTAACACTGAAGCTTTCTTT. As protein: CASSEVRSGNTEAFF.